This TCR beta chain was sequenced for a study of blood T cell repertoires in COVID-19. Study at large: Donors in the United States, Italy and Spain gave samples during acute or convalescent COVID-19. Nucleic acid was either cDNA or gDNA, and it came from T cells, B-cell-depleted T cells, or PBMCs.

The germline gives CDR1 MDHEN, CDR2 SYDVKM. The CDR3 runs to 15 residues. Trimming pared 4 bases from V and 2 bases from J, leaving 12 bases between. Some clones are missing from TCRdb's copy, which holds only in-frame ones; the method was immunoSEQ multiplex PCR. The sample gives about 150,000 clones, nearly 80% of which show up once; approximately 15% is in the top ten. The rearrangement joins TRBV28 to TRBJ1-3; D might be TRBD1 (5 bases). The specimen was peripheral blood. This receptor was obtained from a woman over 75 with acute or convalescent COVID-19. CDR3 coding DNA: TGTGCCAGCAGTTCCTTGGCCAGGGCTGGAAACACCATATATTTT. Amino acids: CASSSLARAGNTIYF.